These 9 T cell receptor beta chains share one sample of origin, sequenced in a study of cytotoxic CD8 clonotypes in ibrutinib-treated CLL. Using immunoSEQ multiplex PCR, the repertoire was profiled, and TCRdb retains in-frame clones only, with some absent. This sample has around 200,000 clones, with approximately 75% found just once. Source: PBMCs, taken after 12 months of ibrutinib treatment. These receptors originate from a human donor with chronic lymphocytic leukemia.

This clone came up once. The CDR3 DNA reads as TGTGCCAGCAGCGTCCTAGCGGGAGCGGACTACGAGCAGTACTTC. This sequence encodes CASSVLAGADYEQYF. The V call is TRBV5-6, the J call TRBJ2-7, with 10 bases lining up with TRBD2. The junction had 7 bases not matched to a gene; V was cut back by 4 bases and J by 3 bases. The V gene's germline CDR1 is SGHDT and CDR2 YYEEEE. The CDR3 loop spans 15 amino acids. Supplemented by reference TRBV5-6 and TRBJ2-7, the full variable domain reads DAGVTQSPTHLIKTRGQQVTLRCSPKSGHDTVSWYQQALGQGPQFIFQYYEEEERQRGNFPDRFSGHQFPNYSSELNVNALLLGDSALYLCASSVLAGADYEQYFGPGTRLTVT.

The J gene is TRBJ2-2, the V gene TRBV14; a possible D gene is TRBD1 (6 bases). Germline-derived CDR1 and CDR2 are SGHDN and FVKESK. This CDR3 comprises 14 residues. Trimming pared 3 bases from V and 4 bases from J, leaving 9 bases between. DNA of the CDR3: TGTGCCAGCAGCCAGCGCAGGGGCACCGGGGAGCTGTTTTTT. Translated: CASSQRRGTGELFF.

The chain recombines TRBV5-4 with TRBJ2-7, with 7 bases matching TRBD2. There are 14 residues in the CDR3. From germline, CDR1 is SGHNT and CDR2 YYREEE (reference sequence). The ends lost 0 bases at V and 3 bases at J; junction bases unmatched: 3. The CDR3 loop is CASSLGSGYYEQYF. DNA of the CDR3: TGTGCCAGCAGCTTGGGTAGCGGGTACTACGAGCAGTACTTC.

The DNA of the CDR3 is TGTGCCAGCAGTGAGCGTTTTAGCTCCTACGAGCAGTACTTC. This codes for CASSERFSSYEQYF. The J gene is TRBJ2-7, the V gene TRBV27; D is uncertain. V lost 5 bases to trimming and J lost 0 bases, with 11 bases between them. In germline, CDR1 is MNHEY, CDR2 SMNVEV (reference sequence). The CDR3 has 14 amino acids.

V is TRBV5-6 and J is TRBJ2-5; the D gene is possibly TRBD2 (5 bases). V was cut by 4 bases and J by 2 bases, with 9 bases left in between. This CDR3 contains 13 residues. Germline V gives CDR1 SGHDT, CDR2 YYEEEE. CDR3 nucleotides: TGTGCCAGCAGCACACTAGGGCAAGAGACCCAGTACTTC. Translation: CASSTLGQETQYF.

The chain recombines TRBV4-2 with TRBJ2-5; possibly TRBD2 for D (5 bases). The CDR3 loop spans 13 amino acids. V was clipped by 1 base and J by 4 bases, with 7 bases between them. Looked up from germline, CDR1 is LGHNA and CDR2 is YNFKEQ. CDR3 in DNA: TGTGCCAGCAGCCAAGCTGAGGGAGAGACCCAGTACTTC. Its translation is CASSQAEGETQYF.

The chain couples TRBV28 to TRBJ2-5; weak D call: TRBD1 (7 bases). The ends were cut back, 6 bases at V and 2 bases at J, with 10 bases in the middle. Germline-derived CDR1 and CDR2 are MDHEN and SYDVKM. This CDR3 contains 13 residues. CDR3 sequence reads: CASRAGGQETQYF. CDR3 sequence (DNA): TGTGCCAGCAGGGCAGGGGGGCAAGAGACCCAGTACTTC. Variable domain in full (rest from reference TRBV28 and TRBJ2-5): DVKVTQSSRYLVKRTGEKVFLECVQDMDHENMFWYRQDPGLGLRLIYFSYDVKMKEKGDIPEGYSVSREKKERFSLILESASTNQTSMYLCASRAGGQETQYFGPGTRLLVL.

This sequence joins TRBV9 and TRBJ2-7; D is uncertain. V lost 2 bases, J lost 2 bases, and 11 bases lay in between. Looked up from germline, CDR1 is SGDLS and CDR2 is YYNGEE. CDR3 length equals 14 residues. The CDR3 nucleotides are TGTGCCAGCAGCGTTGCCAGGAGCGCCTACGAGCAGTACTTC. It codes for CASSVARSAYEQYF.

The chain carries TRBV9 and TRBJ2-7, with D maybe TRBD1 (7 bases). The CDR3 contains 14 residues. Germline CDR1 and CDR2: SGDLS and YYNGEE. The V gene lost 4 bases and the J gene lost 2 bases, with 13 bases spanning the gap. For the CDR3, the DNA is TGTGCCAGCAGCCAGGGGGGACAGACCTACGAGCAGTACTTC. As protein: CASSQGGQTYEQYF.